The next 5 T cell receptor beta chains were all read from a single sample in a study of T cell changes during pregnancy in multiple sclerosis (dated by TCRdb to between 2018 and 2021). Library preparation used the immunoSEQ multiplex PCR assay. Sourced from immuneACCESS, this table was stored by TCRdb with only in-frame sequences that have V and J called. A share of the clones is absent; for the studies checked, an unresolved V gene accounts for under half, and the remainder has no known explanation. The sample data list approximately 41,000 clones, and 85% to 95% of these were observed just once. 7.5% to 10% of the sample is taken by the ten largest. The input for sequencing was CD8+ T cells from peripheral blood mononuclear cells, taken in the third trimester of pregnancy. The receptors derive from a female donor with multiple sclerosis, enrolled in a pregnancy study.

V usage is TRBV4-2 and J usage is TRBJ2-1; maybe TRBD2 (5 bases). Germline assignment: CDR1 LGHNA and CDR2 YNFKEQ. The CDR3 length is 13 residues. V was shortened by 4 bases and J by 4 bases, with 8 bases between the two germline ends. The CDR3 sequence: CASSPRRYNEQFF. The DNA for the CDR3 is TGTGCCAGCAGCCCTCGGAGGTACAATGAGCAGTTCTTC.

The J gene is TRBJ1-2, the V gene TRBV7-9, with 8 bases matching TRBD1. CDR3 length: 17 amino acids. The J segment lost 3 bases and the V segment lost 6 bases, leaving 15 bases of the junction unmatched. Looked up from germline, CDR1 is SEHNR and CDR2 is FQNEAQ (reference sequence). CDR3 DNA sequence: TGTGCCAGCAGTTTCACAGGGGGTGGGACCCGGGACTATGGCTACACCTTC. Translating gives CASSFTGGGTRDYGYTF.

The CDR3 reads CASSSRVAVSYEQYF. DNA of the CDR3: TGTGCCAGCAGTTCCCGGGTAGCGGTCTCCTACGAGCAGTACTTC. V and J are TRBV28 and TRBJ2-7; tentatively, D is TRBD2 (6 bases). Germline V gene data show CDR1 as MDHEN and CDR2 as SYDVKM. V was pared by 4 bases and J by 0 bases, with 13 bases between. The CDR3 runs to 15 residues.

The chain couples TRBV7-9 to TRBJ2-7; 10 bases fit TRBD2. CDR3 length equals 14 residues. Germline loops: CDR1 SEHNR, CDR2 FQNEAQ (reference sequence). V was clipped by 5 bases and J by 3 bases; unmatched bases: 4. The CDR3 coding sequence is TGTGCCAGCAGCACTAGCGGGACCCTCTACGAGCAGTACTTC. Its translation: CASSTSGTLYEQYF.

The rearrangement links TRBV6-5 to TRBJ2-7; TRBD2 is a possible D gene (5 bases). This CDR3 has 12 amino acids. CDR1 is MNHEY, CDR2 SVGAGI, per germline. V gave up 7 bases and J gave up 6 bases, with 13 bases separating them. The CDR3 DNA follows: TGTGCCAGCAATACCATTGCGGGCGAGCAGTACTTC. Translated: CASNTIAGEQYF.